This T cell receptor beta chain emerged from a study of T cell repertoires in cytomegalovirus infection. TCRdb analysed the reads with MiXCR anew, one entry per CDR3 protein. The profile shows more than 650,000 distinct CDR3 sequences, roughly 36% of them singletons. This clonotype has at least ten counts. This CDR3 has 14 amino acids. Germline CDR1 SGHTA, CDR2 FQGNSA. The ends were cut back, 6 bases at V and 0 bases at J, with 12 bases in the middle. Sample: PBMCs. The source is a human donor in good health (CMV status not recorded). Some clones in this sample may be carry-over from other donors' samples. This rearrangement joins TRBV7-2 to TRBJ2-7; possibly TRBD1 for D (7 bases). The CDR3 nucleotides are TGTGCCAGCAGTAGGGGGCGGGACTCCTACGAGCAGTACTTC. This translates into CASSRGRDSYEQYF.